This entry lists 28 T cell receptor beta chains sequenced from one sample in a study of T cells in Graves' hyperthyroidism and ophthalmopathy (dated by TCRdb to about 2019). To prepare the library, multiplex PCR was applied. Data came from an Illumina HiSeq 2000. Amplification of TCR beta CDR3 regions was carried out from RNA transcripts. The first round of RT-PCR for the TCR CDR3 was performed with the HTBI primer set and the Qiagen OneStep RT-PCR kit. TCRdb reanalyzed the raw reads on its own, using fastp at Q25 for trimming and MiXCR for clone calling, and kept in-frame beta chains. Each record represents a unique CDR3 protein, reported with the most common genes and DNA among its rows. The sample table contains some 600,000 distinct CDR3 sequences; only one count was recorded for about 14% of them. The top ten clonotypes cover 4.5% to 6% of the sample. Specimen: blood. These receptors all come from a young woman with Graves' hyperthyroidism that later progressed to Graves' ophthalmopathy.

This clonotype was counted ten times or more. V gene TRBV12-3 or TRBV12-4 combines with J gene TRBJ2-7; 7 bases map to TRBD2. The CDR3 loop spans 13 amino acids. Unmatched junction bases numbered 4, after V lost 3 bases and J lost 5 bases. The CDR3 coding sequence is TGTGCCAGCAGTTTTGAGGGAGGGGACGAGCAGTACTTC. Protein: CASSFEGGDEQYF.

Details on this clonotype: Given a much more abundant clone one base away, this may be a read error. J is TRBJ2-2 and V is TRBV7-3; D is unclear. Germline values: CDR1 SGHTA, CDR2 FQGTGA. The CDR3 runs to 15 residues. Trimming shortened V by 2 bases and J by 7 bases, and 14 bases separated the two germline ends. The CDR3 DNA sequence: TGTGCCAGCAGCTTAGGCCCCGACGGTATCGGGGAGCTGTTTTTT. Its protein is CASSLGPDGIGELFF.

In this sample, this clonotype turned up many times. The V call is TRBV7-2, the J call TRBJ1-5; D remains unclear. From germline, CDR1 is SGHTA and CDR2 FQGNSA. The CDR3 loop spans 16 amino acids. V dropped 3 bases and J dropped 5 bases, with 17 bases sitting between them. CDR3 in amino acids: CASSFKSGVGDQPQHF. In DNA, the CDR3 is TGTGCCAGCAGCTTCAAGTCCGGGGTCGGGGATCAGCCCCAGCATTTT.

The chain carries TRBV2 and TRBJ2-7, with 14 bases that match TRBD2. Germline loops: CDR1 SNHLY, CDR2 FYNNEI. J lost 0 bases, V lost 8 bases, and 3 bases had no gene match. CDR3 size: 15 residues. CDR3 in DNA: TGTGCCAGCCTCGGGACTAGCGGGAGCTCCTACGAGCAGTACTTC. Its protein is CASLGTSGSSYEQYF.

This clonotype was found many times. V and J are TRBV19 and TRBJ1-5, with 8 bases matching TRBD1. The CDR3 spans 16 residues. Germline assignment: CDR1 LNHDA and CDR2 SQIVND (reference sequence). Germline trimming cut 5 bases from V and 3 bases from J; bases unmatched to any gene: 9. The CDR3 region is CASSSGQVSPNQPQHF. In nucleotides, the CDR3 is TGTGCCAGTAGTTCGGGACAGGTCTCCCCCAATCAGCCCCAGCATTTT.

This clonotype was counted ten times or more. This chain connects TRBV11-2 to TRBJ2-7; D remains ambiguous. The CDR3 covers 14 residues. Germline V gene data show CDR1 as SGHAT and CDR2 as FQNNGV. Trimming left V 1 base short and J 5 bases short, with 12 bases between. The CDR3 reads CASSLGPRGDEQYF. The CDR3 DNA reads as TGTGCCAGCAGCTTAGGGCCGCGTGGGGACGAGCAGTACTTC. The full variable domain, completed using reference TRBV11-2 and TRBJ2-7, is EAGVAQSPRYKIIEKRQSVAFWCNPISGHATLYWYQQILGQGPKLLIQFQNNGVVDDSQLPKDRFSAERLKGVDSTLKIQPAKLEDSAVYLCASSLGPRGDEQYFGPGTRLTVT.

This clonotype was observed many times. V gene TRBV18 combines with J gene TRBJ1-1; D is unclear. Germline lookup yields CDR1 KGHSH and CDR2 LQKENI. Trimming removed 3 bases from V and 0 bases from J, with 14 bases in between. The CDR3 consists of 16 residues. The DNA for the CDR3 is TGTGCCAGCTCACCTCGTCAGCCCACCATGAACACTGAAGCTTTCTTT. As protein: CASSPRQPTMNTEAFF. The variable domain in full, with the rest retrieved from reference TRBV18 and TRBJ1-1, is NAGVMQNPRHLVRRRGQEARLRCSPMKGHSHVYWYRQLPEEGLKFMVYLQKENIIDESGMPKERFSAEFPKEGPSILRIQQVVRGDSAAYFCASSPRQPTMNTEAFFGQGTRLTVV.

This clonotype was counted a few times. One end of the junction varies from germline; a read error may be responsible. This chain connects TRBV2 to TRBJ1-2; 7 nucleotides line up with TRBD1. This CDR3 spans 12 amino acids. Germline V lookup: CDR1 SNHLY, CDR2 FYNNEI. The CDR3 spells CTRNNRGYGYTF. The CDR3 nucleotides read TGTACCAGAAACAACAGGGGCTATGGCTACACCTTC.

The J gene is TRBJ2-3, the V gene TRBV7-2; 9 bases line up with TRBD2. The length of the CDR3 is 14 residues. With 4 bases clipped from V and 11 bases from J, the junction kept 10 bases outside the gene matches. Germline loops: CDR1 SGHTA, CDR2 FQGNSA. The CDR3 region has the DNA TGTGCCAGCAGCTCCCCCTCTAGCGGGATGGTGCAGTATTTT. This encodes CASSSPSSGMVQYF.

This clonotype was recorded a few times. The chain recombines TRBV6-2 or TRBV6-3 with TRBJ1-6; D unclear. CDR1 and CDR2 (germline): MNHEY, SVGEGT. The CDR3 covers 15 residues. Trimming cost V 3 bases and J 5 bases, with 11 bases left between them. DNA for the CDR3: TGTGCCAGCAGTTATCGACGACCCAATAATTCACCCCTCCACTTT. It translates to CASSYRRPNNSPLHF.

This chain links TRBV3-1 with TRBJ2-7, with TRBD1 matching over 8 bases. This CDR3 comprises 15 residues. The V segment lost 6 bases and the J segment 5 bases; nucleotides outside the gene matches: 12. From germline, CDR1 is LGHDT and CDR2 YNNKEL (reference sequence). The CDR3 DNA sequence: TGTGCCAGCAGACGAGGACAGGGTAGAGGGAACGAGCAGTACTTC. Protein: CASRRGQGRGNEQYF.

This clonotype showed up just a few times. This rearrangement joins TRBV28 to TRBJ1-5, with 8 bases aligning to TRBD1. CDR1 and CDR2 from the germline V gene are MDHEN and SYDVKM. With 1 base clipped from V and 5 bases from J, the junction kept 7 bases outside the gene matches. The CDR3 covers 16 residues. Written as DNA, the CDR3 is TGTGCCAGCAGTTTATCCCATACAGGGGGTGATCAGCCCCAGCATTTT. It codes for CASSLSHTGGDQPQHF.

This clonotype occurred many times. V and J are TRBV2 and TRBJ2-1; TRBD2 agrees at 8 bases. This CDR3 comprises 16 residues. J lost 8 bases, V lost 7 bases, and 16 bases had no gene match. CDR1 SNHLY and CDR2 FYNNEI come from the germline V gene. CDR3 sequence reads: CASIHGAGDHRYEQFF. In DNA, the CDR3 is TGTGCCAGCATTCATGGAGCGGGAGATCACCGCTATGAGCAGTTCTTC.

There are many counts of this clonotype. The chain carries TRBV11-3 and TRBJ2-1; D gene uncertain. Trimming pared 3 bases from V and 4 bases from J, leaving 13 bases between. Germline V gene data show CDR1 as SGHNT and CDR2 as YENEEA. There are 15 residues in the CDR3. Here the CDR3 reads CASSFSGGPYNEQFF. In nucleotides, the CDR3 is TGTGCCAGCAGCTTTTCCGGTGGCCCTTACAATGAGCAGTTCTTC. The variable domain in full, with the rest retrieved from reference TRBV11-3 and TRBJ2-1, is EAGVVQSPRYKIIEKKQPVAFWCNPISGHNTLYWYLQNLGQGPELLIRYENEEAVDDSQLPKDRFSAERLKGVDSTLKIQPAELGDSAVYLCASSFSGGPYNEQFFGPGTRLTVL.

The chain combines TRBV5-1 with TRBJ2-5; D unclear. Trimming cost V 2 bases and J 2 bases, with 7 bases left between them. The length of the CDR3 is 13 residues. Germline values: CDR1 SGHRS, CDR2 YFSETQ. CDR3 protein: CASSFTSQETQYF. The DNA for the CDR3 is TGCGCCAGCAGCTTCACTTCTCAAGAGACCCAGTACTTC.

There are many counts of this clonotype. The chain employs TRBV2 and TRBJ2-1; D uncertain. This CDR3 is 11 amino acids long. V lost 3 bases and J 10 bases, leaving 7 bases between the germline ends. Germline V gene lookup returns CDR1 SNHLY and CDR2 FYNNEI. The CDR3 nucleotides are TGTGCCAGCAGTGAGCGATTCGAGCAGTTCTTC. Protein product: CASSERFEQFF.

This clonotype showed up many times. The chain joins TRBV7-3 to TRBJ1-1; D call uncertain. Trimming took off 5 bases at V and 4 bases at J, with 14 bases between the two ends. Germline CDR1 SGHTA, CDR2 FQGTGA. CDR3 length equals 14 residues. The DNA of the CDR3 is TGTGCCAGCAGCCAAAATGGGCGCTTCACTGAAGCTTTCTTT. It translates to CASSQNGRFTEAFF.

As to this clonotype: The conserved closing phenylalanine or tryptophan is absent in this CDR3, likely reflecting a read error. V is TRBV7-9 and J is TRBJ2-3; D is uncertain. V lost 0 bases and J 2 bases, leaving 6 bases between the germline ends. The CDR3 spans 14 residues. The germline V gene has CDR1 SEHNR and CDR2 FQNEAQ (reference sequence). The CDR3 DNA is TGTGCCAGCAGCTTAGCAGACTCCACAGATACGCAGTATTCT. Amino acid sequence: CASSLADSTDTQYS.

This clonotype was counted ten times or more. The V call is TRBV2, the J call TRBJ1-3; possible D gene TRBD1, 5 bases. The ends were cut back, 8 bases at V and 0 bases at J, with 11 bases in the middle. The V gene's germline CDR1 is SNHLY and CDR2 FYNNEI. This CDR3 region has 14 residues. Here the CDR3 reads CASLPGGSGNTIYF. CDR3 sequence (DNA): TGTGCCAGCCTCCCGGGGGGCTCTGGAAACACCATATATTTT. Using reference TRBV2 and TRBJ1-3 for the parts outside the CDR3, the full variable domain is EPEVTQTPSHQVTQMGQEVILRCVPISNHLYFYWYRQILGQKVEFLVSFYNNEISEKSEIFDDQFSVERPDGSNFTLKIRSTKLEDSAMYFCASLPGGSGNTIYFGEGSWLTVV.

This chain uses TRBV10-3 with TRBJ2-1; a weak D match, TRBD1 (5 bases). V was trimmed by 10 bases and J by 2 bases, leaving 12 bases between them. Germline assignment: CDR1 ENHRY and CDR2 SYGVKD. The CDR3 consists of 13 residues. CDR3 DNA: TGTGCCAGGGGCCCGGGTACCTACAATGAGCAGTTCTTC. This encodes CARGPGTYNEQFF.

The sample holds many counts of this clonotype. The genes are TRBV7-9 and TRBJ2-1; D possibly uses TRBD1 or TRBD2 (5 bases each). V gave up 4 bases and J gave up 5 bases, with 18 bases separating them. CDR1 is SEHNR and CDR2 is FQNEAQ in the germline V gene (reference sequence). The CDR3 spans 16 residues. In DNA, the CDR3 is TGTGCCAGCAGCTACCCTACCGGGACCATAAACAATGAGCAGTTCTTC. It translates to CASSYPTGTINNEQFF.

This clonotype was counted ten times or more. This chain joins TRBV10-3 and TRBJ2-6; D assignment may be TRBD1 or TRBD2 (5 bases each). This CDR3 comprises 15 residues. V lost 4 bases to trimming and J lost 3 bases, with 10 bases between them. Per germline, CDR1 ENHRY and CDR2 SYGVKD. The CDR3 loop reads CAISGGTDGANVLTF. CDR3 bases: TGTGCCATCAGTGGTGGGACGGATGGGGCCAACGTCCTGACTTTC.

The chain recombines TRBV2 with TRBJ2-3; tentatively, D is TRBD1 or TRBD2 (5 bases each). CDR3 length equals 17 residues. The germline V and J ends were trimmed by 6 bases and 1 base, with 20 bases remaining between them. Germline loops: CDR1 SNHLY, CDR2 FYNNEI. The CDR3 sequence: CASSRREEGPGTDTQYF. For the CDR3, the DNA is TGTGCCAGCAGCAGACGAGAAGAGGGACCAGGCACAGATACGCAGTATTTT. The whole variable domain, remainder taken from reference TRBV2 and TRBJ2-3, is EPEVTQTPSHQVTQMGQEVILRCVPISNHLYFYWYRQILGQKVEFLVSFYNNEISEKSEIFDDQFSVERPDGSNFTLKIRSTKLEDSAMYFCASSRREEGPGTDTQYFGPGTRLTVL.

This clonotype was counted ten times or more. The J gene is TRBJ2-7, the V gene TRBV12-3 or TRBV12-4; a possible D gene is TRBD1 (5 bases). The CDR3 consists of 12 residues. V lost 6 bases to trimming and J lost 6 bases, with 12 bases between them. The CDR3 DNA reads as TGTGCCAGCAGAGATATGGGGCGCGAGCAGTACTTC. It encodes CASRDMGREQYF.

Turning to this clonotype: A read error may explain this, as a much larger clone is one base away. The rearrangement uses TRBV2 and TRBJ2-7; D perhaps matches TRBD2 (5 bases). Trimming removed 3 bases from V and 4 bases from J, with 13 bases in between. The germline CDR1 and CDR2 sequences are SNHLY and FYNNEI. The CDR3 loop spans 14 amino acids. CDR3 in amino acids: CASSDDGGGYEQYF. Here the CDR3 DNA reads TGTGCCAGCAGTGACGACGGAGGCGGTTACGAGCAGTACTTC.

J is TRBJ2-3 and V is TRBV30; D call uncertain. Germline V lookup: CDR1 GTSNPN, CDR2 SVGIG (reference sequence). V was shortened by 0 bases and J by 3 bases, with 7 bases between the two germline ends. The length of the CDR3 is 13 residues. CDR3 bases: TGTGCCTGGAGTGTAGTGTCAACAGATACGCAGTATTTT. It yields the protein CAWSVVSTDTQYF.

The CDR3 DNA is TGTGCCAGCAGTTACCAGGGGCCCTACGAGCAGTACTTC. Its translation: CASSYQGPYEQYF. The chain joins TRBV6-2 or TRBV6-3 to TRBJ2-7, with D maybe TRBD1 (6 bases). CDR3 size: 13 residues. In germline, CDR1 is MNHEY, CDR2 SVGEGT. V dropped 2 bases and J dropped 2 bases, with 7 bases sitting between them.

This sequence joins TRBV28 and TRBJ1-5; 9 bases are a match to TRBD1. This CDR3 spans 15 amino acids. The V gene's germline CDR1 is MDHEN and CDR2 SYDVKM. The V gene end was trimmed by 7 bases and the J gene end by 5 bases; junction bases not matched to a gene: 9. The CDR3 DNA reads TGTGCCAGCAACCTACCTACAGGGGGCCATCAGCCCCAGCATTTT. Its translation: CASNLPTGGHQPQHF.